This TCR beta chain appears in the sequencing data of a study of blood T cell repertoires in COVID-19. The overall study: Whether acute or convalescent, the COVID-19 samples came from the United States, Italy and Spain. PBMCs, B-cell-depleted T cells, or T cells were the source of the cDNA or gDNA that made up the material.

Clones were sequenced by immunoSEQ multiplex PCR, and TCRdb holds only the in-frame ones, with some missing. The table records around 80,000 clones, over 65% of them present only once. Germline V gene lookup returns CDR1 SEHNR and CDR2 FQNEAQ (reference sequence). V was trimmed by 5 bases and J by 4 bases, leaving 15 bases between them. This CDR3 region has 16 residues. What was sequenced was peripheral blood. V usage is TRBV7-9 and J usage is TRBJ2-6; possible D gene TRBD1, 6 bases. The TCR was taken from a man between 50 and 59 years old with active or convalescent COVID-19. The CDR3 nucleotides read TGTGCCAGCAGCGAGTTGGGGGCGCTCGGGGCCAACGTCCTGACTTTC. It encodes CASSELGALGANVLTF.